This T cell receptor beta chain was identified during a study of shared clonotypes between healthy human individuals. Background on the study: Each donor's CD4 naive and CD4 memory cells filled three plates apiece, CD8 naive two, and CD8 memory one. Study conclusions and caveats: The sharing of about 5.3% of naive CD4 clonotypes was seen across several donors. There were few donors, and this limited the genetic and exposure-history diversity represented.

The sorted-subset replicate PCRs were given roughly 190 ng DNA, which is approximately 30,000 T cell genomes. The table came from immunoSEQ multiplex PCR; TCRdb's copy has only in-frame clones and leaves some out. The data contain fewer than 350,000 clones, around 87% of them singletons. To note about this clone: The antigen remains undetermined.

Sequencing input: memory CD8+ T cells sorted from blood. Documented subset: CD45RO+ cells pooled with CCR7-negative TemRA cells. The TCR sequence derives from a young man in good health.

As DNA, the CDR3 is TGTGCCAGGCCGGCGGGAAGGGCTTTCTTT. Encoded protein: CARPAGRAFF. The chain has TRBV6-1 and TRBJ1-1; D is undetermined. The V gene lost 9 bases and the J gene lost 11 bases, with 13 bases spanning the gap. Germline assignment: CDR1 MNHNS and CDR2 SASEGT. The CDR3 totals 10 residues.